The 7 T cell receptor beta chains reported below all come from one sample, sequenced in a study of shared clonotypes between healthy human individuals. Generated by immunoSEQ multiplex PCR, the TCRdb table keeps only in-frame clones and is missing some. The data show over a million clones, approximately 68% seen once. The source material was memory CD4+ T cells sorted from blood. Subset specified: CD45RA-negative fraction. The receptors were sampled from a man aged 18 to 29 in good health.

In its sample, this clone was seen once. The chain is built from TRBV13 and TRBJ2-1; 8 nucleotides match TRBD2. The germline gives CDR1 PRHDT, CDR2 FYEKMQ (reference sequence). Trimming took 5 bases from V and 5 from J; bases not matched to a gene: 11. There are 16 residues in the CDR3. CDR3 DNA sequence: TGTGCCAGCAGCCCGCGGGGTAGCGGGGAGCACAATGAGCAGTTCTTC. Its translation: CASSPRGSGEHNEQFF.

This clone was picked up a small number of times. This sequence joins TRBV27 and TRBJ2-7, with D unresolved. V was shortened by 5 bases and J by 1 base, with 9 bases between the two germline ends. This CDR3 comprises 13 residues. The germline V gene encodes CDR1 MNHEY and CDR2 SMNVEV (reference sequence). The CDR3 sequence is CASSPGLSYEQYF. The CDR3 nucleotides are TGTGCCAGCAGTCCCGGGCTATCCTACGAGCAGTACTTC.

The rearrangement links TRBV11-2 to TRBJ2-7; D remains ambiguous. V lost 1 base and J 6 bases, leaving 7 bases between the germline ends. Germline CDR1 reads SGHAT; CDR2 reads FQNNGV. CDR3 size: 12 residues. DNA of the CDR3: TGTGCCAGCAGCTTAGGGAAGGCCGAGCAGTACTTC. This encodes CASSLGKAEQYF.

The CDR3 sequence is CASASWGGLETQYF. DNA of the CDR3: TGTGCCTCAGCCAGTTGGGGGGGCTTGGAGACCCAGTACTTC. V is TRBV6-5 and J is TRBJ2-5; possibly TRBD2 for D (7 bases). The V and J ends lost 11 bases and 5 bases respectively, with 21 bases between them. The germline CDR1 and CDR2 sequences are MNHEY and SVGAGI. The CDR3 covers 14 residues.

The V and J genes are TRBV12-5 and TRBJ2-1; TRBD2 is a possible D gene (5 bases). The CDR3 loop spans 16 amino acids. CDR1 and CDR2 (germline): LGHNT, FRNRAP. With 5 bases removed from V and 0 bases from J, the gap between germline ends came to 14 bases. The DNA for the CDR3 is TGTGCTAGTGGTGGGAGAAGCGATTCCTCCTACAATGAGCAGTTCTTC. Translating it yields CASGGRSDSSYNEQFF. The variable domain in full, with the rest retrieved from reference TRBV12-5 and TRBJ2-1, is DARVTQTPRHKVTEMGQEVTMRCQPILGHNTVFWYRQTMMQGLELLAYFRNRAPLDDSGMPKDRFSAEMPDATLATLKIQPSEPRDSAVYFCASGGRSDSSYNEQFFGPGTRLTVL.

Here the CDR3 reads CASSLAHGGGEVNQPQHF. CDR3 coding DNA: TGTGCCAGCAGCTTGGCCCATGGAGGAGGTGAAGTAAATCAGCCCCAGCATTTT. The chain is built from TRBV5-6 and TRBJ1-5, with D unclear. V was trimmed by 0 bases and J by 4 bases, leaving 20 bases between them. There are 18 residues in the CDR3. The germline V gene has CDR1 SGHDT and CDR2 YYEEEE.

The J gene is TRBJ2-2, the V gene TRBV27; 8 positions match TRBD1. V was clipped by 7 bases and J by 1 base; unmatched bases: 11. Looked up from germline, CDR1 is MNHEY and CDR2 is SMNVEV (reference sequence). This CDR3 has 17 amino acids. The CDR3 region is CASTPKTGTGNTGELFF. CDR3 coding DNA: TGTGCCAGCACCCCCAAGACCGGGACAGGGAACACCGGGGAGCTGTTTTTT.